A selection of T cell receptor beta chains follows, all from one sample in a study of CD8+CD57+ T cells in acquired aplastic anemia. TCRdb reanalysed the reads using MiXCR and keeps one entry per CDR3 protein. The sample shows approximately 200,000 distinct CDR3 sequences, approximately 51% of them seen only once. The sequencing input was sorted CD4+, CD8+, or CD8+CD57+ T cells (not recorded which) from PBMCs. The receptors shown here come from a human donor with aplastic anemia. Each CDR3 is given with its conserved first and last residue. The D gene is left open where the match is weak. The listing skips clone size in some rows; elsewhere it reads once, few, many or a size class.

TRBJ2-7 | TRBV20-1 | TRBD1 | NA | CSARFRQGGNEQYF | TGCAGTGCTAGATTCCGACAGGGGGGGAACGAGCAGTACTTC
TRBJ1-1 | TRBV27 | TRBD1 | many | CASSRGTAMNTEAFF | TGTGCCAGCAGTCGCGGGACAGCCATGAACACTGAAGCTTTCTTT
TRBJ2-7 | TRBV6-5 | TRBD1 | NA | CATLRDRVYNEQYF | TGTGCCACCCTCCGGGACAGGGTCTACAATGAGCAGTACTTC
TRBJ2-1 | TRBV10-3 | TRBD2 | NA | CAISPSGGVNEQFF | TGTGCCATCAGCCCCTCGGGAGGGGTTAATGAGCAGTTCTTC
TRBJ2-5 | TRBV5-4 | TRBD2 | NA | CASSFDRTSGGPGTQYF | TGTGCCAGCAGCTTTGATCGAACTAGCGGGGGGCCAGGGACCCAGTACTTC
TRBJ2-1 | TRBV20-1 | TRBD1 | NA | CSAGQGDNEQFF | TGCAGTGCGGGACAGGGAGACAATGAGCAGTTCTTC
TRBJ1-1 | TRBV9 | NA | many | CASSVEGTPSEAFF | TGTGCCAGCAGCGTAGAAGGGACTCCCTCAGAAGCTTTCTTT
TRBJ2-1 | TRBV4-2 | NA | many | CASSPRGNNEQFF | TGTGCCAGCAGCCCTCGGGGAAACAATGAGCAGTTCTTC
TRBJ2-5 | TRBV19 | TRBD2 | NA | CASSIRDYGETQYF | TGTGCCAGTAGTATTCGGGACTACGGGGAGACCCAGTACTTC
TRBJ1-2 | TRBV28 | NA | many | CASSHGLRLYGYTF | TGTGCCAGCAGCCACGGGCTGCGTCTATATGGCTACACCTTC
TRBJ1-4 | TRBV7-9 | NA | many | CASSLAGMGEKLFF | TGTGCCAGCAGCTTGGCGGGAATGGGGGAAAAACTGTTTTTT
TRBJ2-7 | TRBV9 | TRBD1 | many | CASSVGDRGGSYEQYF | TGTGCCAGCAGCGTAGGGGACAGGGGAGGCTCCTACGAGCAGTACTTC
TRBJ2-7 | TRBV19 | TRBD2 | many | CASSPGGWSYEQYF | TGTGCCAGTAGCCCGGGAGGCTGGAGCTACGAGCAGTACTTC
TRBJ2-7 | TRBV6-5 | TRBD2 | many | CASRKERGYEQYF | TGTGCCAGCAGGAAAGAGCGGGGCTACGAGCAGTACTTC
TRBJ2-5 | TRBV7-9 | NA | NA | CASRWGPSAVGTQYF | TGTGCCAGCAGGTGGGGACCCAGCGCGGTCGGGACCCAGTACTTC
TRBJ2-7 | TRBV7-3 | TRBD1 | many | CASSPGTGGSNEQYF | TGTGCCAGCAGCCCCGGGACAGGGGGTTCCAACGAGCAGTACTTC
TRBJ1-1 | TRBV7-6 | TRBD1 | many | CASSPQGTENTEAFF | TGTGCCAGCAGCCCCCAAGGGACAGAGAACACTGAAGCTTTCTTT
TRBJ2-1 | TRBV20-1 | TRBD1 | many | CSAGGQAGNEQFF | TGCAGTGCTGGGGGACAGGCCGGGAATGAGCAGTTCTTC
TRBJ2-6 | TRBV7-2 | NA | many | CASSASYLGSGANVLTF | TGTGCCAGCAGCGCCTCATATCTAGGGTCTGGGGCCAACGTCCTGACTTTC
TRBJ1-1 | TRBV6-5 | NA | NA | CASSNRRGAGTEAFF | TGTGCCAGCAGTAATCGCCGGGGGGCTGGCACTGAAGCTTTCTTT
TRBJ1-5 | TRBV20-1 | TRBD1 | NA | CSASGQGEQPQHF | TGCAGTGCTTCAGGACAGGGAGAACAGCCCCAGCATTTT
TRBJ2-3 | TRBV7-9 | NA | NA | CASSLGQVTDTQYF | TGTGCCAGCAGCTTAGGGCAGGTGACAGATACGCAGTATTTT
TRBJ1-2 | TRBV24-1 | NA | NA | CATSDFSSGYTF | TGTGCCACCAGTGATTTTAGCAGTGGCTACACCTTC
TRBJ2-7 | TRBV7-6 | NA | NA | CASSLKTDEQYF | TGTGCCAGCAGCCTCAAGACAGACGAGCAGTACTTC
TRBJ2-2 | TRBV5-1 | NA | NA | CASSPTGARDTGELFF | TGCGCCAGCAGCCCGACGGGGGCCCGGGACACCGGGGAGCTGTTTTTT
TRBJ1-1 | TRBV7-3 | TRBD1 | many | CASSIQGAGSEAFF | TGTGCCAGCAGCATACAGGGGGCGGGGTCTGAAGCTTTCTTT
TRBJ1-5 | TRBV2 | NA | NA | CATAGGGFSDEPQHF | TGTGCCACCGCGGGCGGGGGGTTTTCGGACGAGCCCCAGCATTTT
TRBJ2-3 | TRBV10-3 | TRBD2 | NA | CANSFGLAGGSDTQYF | TGTGCCAACAGTTTTGGGCTAGCGGGGGGGTCAGATACGCAGTATTTT
TRBJ1-2 | TRBV24-1 | NA | once | CATSDFGVGYGYTF | TGTGCCACCAGTGATTTTGGGGTGGGCTATGGCTACACCTTC
TRBJ1-1 | TRBV7-9 | NA | NA | CASSASLGGRATEAFF | TGTGCCAGCAGCGCCTCGTTGGGGGGGCGCGCCACTGAAGCTTTCTTT